The 22 T cell receptor beta chains reported below all come from one sample, sequenced in a study of blood T cells in healthy people across ages. The authors ran a second PCR of roughly 6 to 12 cycles using a sample-barcoded 5' primer and a J-beta primer mix. One entry per CDR3 protein results from TCRdb running MiXCR on the 5' RACE reads. This table holds 650,000 to 950,000 distinct CDR3 sequences, around two fifths found once. The source material was blood. The receptors come from a man in his sixties in good health.

The CDR3 protein is CASSSVQTYEQYF. In DNA, the CDR3 is TGTGCCAGCTCCTCAGTTCAAACCTACGAGCAGTACTTC. The chain combines TRBV2 with TRBJ2-7; unclear D gene. V dropped 8 bases and J dropped 2 bases, with 13 bases sitting between them. The CDR3 length is 13 residues. Germline CDR1 is SNHLY and CDR2 is FYNNEI.

This clonotype has just a few counts. The genes are TRBV30 and TRBJ2-7, with 7 bases that match TRBD2. V lost 6 bases and J lost 3; bases outside the gene matches: 11. Looked up from germline, CDR1 is GTSNPN and CDR2 is SVGIG (reference sequence). This CDR3 is 14 amino acids long. The chain's CDR3 is CACREAGNDYEQYF. Written as DNA, the CDR3 is TGTGCCTGTCGAGAAGCGGGAAACGACTACGAGCAGTACTTC.

There are a few counts of this clonotype. This chain uses TRBV7-2 with TRBJ1-2; maybe TRBD1 (6 bases). Germline V CDR1 and CDR2: SGHTA, FQGNSA. The CDR3 sequence is 15 residues long. Trimming took 4 bases from V and 7 from J, leaving 19 bases between them. DNA for the CDR3: TGTGCCAGCAGCTCCGGGGGGCCGCTCCCTATTGGCTACACCTTC. Translating it yields CASSSGGPLPIGYTF.

This clonotype was counted only a few times. The genes are TRBV11-3 and TRBJ2-7; 7 nucleotides line up with TRBD1. V shed 7 bases and J 3 bases; nucleotides not matched to a gene: 6. The CDR3 runs 13 residues. Looked up from germline, CDR1 is SGHNT and CDR2 is YENEEA. CDR3 in DNA: TGTGCCAGCACCTTGACAGGGATCTACGAGCAGTACTTC. Amino acids: CASTLTGIYEQYF.

The chain recombines TRBV4-3 with TRBJ2-7; D is possibly TRBD1 (6 bases). Germline CDR1 and CDR2: LGHNA and YSLEER. The V and J ends lost 1 base and 1 base respectively, with 20 bases between them. The CDR3 spans 18 residues. The CDR3 here is CASSQARMTGGISYEQYF. For the CDR3, the DNA is TGCGCCAGCAGCCAAGCTCGAATGACAGGCGGAATATCCTACGAGCAGTACTTC.

The V call is TRBV20-1, the J call TRBJ2-5; D gene uncertain. The V end lost 5 bases, the J end lost 3 bases, and 4 bases lay between the germline ends. This CDR3 is built from 10 residues. The germline gives CDR1 DFQATT, CDR2 SNEGSKA (reference sequence). The CDR3 DNA reads TGCAGTGCTGCAAAAGAGACCCAGTACTTC. Its protein is CSAAKETQYF.

The chain has TRBV5-1 and TRBJ2-5; tentatively, D is TRBD1 or TRBD2 (5 bases each). Trimming pared 1 base from V and 5 bases from J, leaving 15 bases between. Germline-derived CDR1 and CDR2 are SGHRS and YFSETQ. The CDR3 has 15 amino acids. The CDR3 coding sequence is TGCGCCAGCAGCTTGCGGGACCATCTGGGGGAGACCCAGTACTTC. It translates to CASSLRDHLGETQYF.

This chain joins TRBV11-2 and TRBJ1-1; TRBD1 aligns across 9 bases. V trimming: 5 bases; J trimming: 4 bases; junction bases outside the gene matches: 8. The CDR3 is 15 residues long. Germline V CDR1 and CDR2: SGHAT, FQNNGV. The CDR3 nucleotides are TGTGCCAGCAGCCCAACCACAGGGGGCGTCACTGAAGCTTTCTTT. As protein: CASSPTTGGVTEAFF. Using reference TRBV11-2 and TRBJ1-1 for the parts outside the CDR3, the full variable domain is EAGVAQSPRYKIIEKRQSVAFWCNPISGHATLYWYQQILGQGPKLLIQFQNNGVVDDSQLPKDRFSAERLKGVDSTLKIQPAKLEDSAVYLCASSPTTGGVTEAFFGQGTRLTVV.

V usage is TRBV7-2 and J usage is TRBJ2-1; D could derive from TRBD1 or TRBD2 (6 bases each). The ends were cut back, 1 base at V and 3 bases at J, with 19 bases in the middle. Germline V gene lookup returns CDR1 SGHTA and CDR2 FQGNSA. The CDR3 has 18 residues. The CDR3 DNA reads as TGTGCCAGCAGCTTAGAGCCATCAGGGGACTTATTCTACAATGAGCAGTTCTTC. This codes for CASSLEPSGDLFYNEQFF.

A note on this clonotype: A read error may be the cause here, since a much bigger clone is one base away. The chain links TRBV29-1 to TRBJ2-3; D might be TRBD1 (6 bases). Per germline, CDR1 SQVTM and CDR2 ANQGSEA. The CDR3 contains 12 residues. The CDR3 DNA follows: TGCATCATCCGGGACAACACAGATACGCAGTATTTT. This gives the protein CIIRDNTDTQYF.

The chain uses TRBV5-6 and TRBJ2-5; no definite D call. CDR3 length equals 14 residues. Germline V gene lookup returns CDR1 SGHDT and CDR2 YYEEEE. The V end was cut by 4 bases, the J end by 1 base, with 11 bases between. The DNA of the CDR3 is TGTGCCAGCAGCGTGGTATCTCCCCAAGAGACCCAGTACTTC. Translated: CASSVVSPQETQYF.

The gene calls are TRBV5-1 and TRBJ2-7; possibly TRBD1 for D (6 bases). Germline CDR1 and CDR2: SGHRS and YFSETQ. Trimming pared 0 bases from V and 2 bases from J, leaving 12 bases between. The CDR3 totals 15 residues. Written as DNA, the CDR3 is TGCGCCAGCAGCTTGGAAGGGCGGACAGCCTACGAGCAGTACTTC. As protein: CASSLEGRTAYEQYF.

The V and J genes are TRBV3-1 and TRBJ1-2; 10 bases align to TRBD1. The CDR3 covers 16 residues. In germline, CDR1 is LGHDT, CDR2 YNNKEL (reference sequence). The J segment lost 0 bases and the V segment lost 4 bases, leaving 5 bases of the junction unmatched. CDR3 in DNA: TGTGCCAGCAGCCCTAGGGACAGGGGAGCTAACTATGGCTACACCTTC. Translated: CASSPRDRGANYGYTF. Full variable domain (outside the CDR3, taken from reference TRBV3-1 and TRBJ1-2): DTAVSQTPKYLVTQMGNDKSIKCEQNLGHDTMYWYKQDSKKFLKIMFSYNNKELIINETVPNRFSPKSPDKAHLNLHINSLELGDSAVYFCASSPRDRGANYGYTFGSGTRLTVV.

This chain joins TRBV9 and TRBJ2-7; no firm D call. CDR1 and CDR2 (germline): SGDLS, YYNGEE. There are 13 residues in the CDR3. Trimming pared 4 bases from V and 4 bases from J, leaving 12 bases between. The CDR3 region has the DNA TGTGCCAGCAGCCCAAGTGGTCTATACGAGCAGTACTTC. Translation gives CASSPSGLYEQYF.

This chain uses TRBV10-3 with TRBJ2-3, with 7 bases lining up with TRBD2. V dropped 2 bases and J dropped 4; count of bases not matched to a gene: 6. This CDR3 contains 15 residues. In germline, CDR1 is ENHRY, CDR2 SYGVKD. In nucleotides, the CDR3 is TGTGCCATCAGTGAGGAAGCGGGGTACGCAGATACGCAGTATTTT. Protein product: CAISEEAGYADTQYF.

This clonotype was seen a few times. The chain recombines TRBV11-2 with TRBJ2-7, with 7 bases matching TRBD1. Trimming cost V 2 bases and J 3 bases; bases outside gene matches: 10. CDR1 SGHAT and CDR2 FQNNGV come from the germline V gene. The CDR3 length is 16 residues. The CDR3 nucleotides are TGTGCCAGCAGCTTAAGGGGGCAGGGGGACCGCTACGAGCAGTACTTC. It is translated as CASSLRGQGDRYEQYF.

This clonotype was recorded only once. CDR3 bases: TGCGCCAGCAACCCGACAGGGATGGGCACTGAAGCTTTCTTT. Translating it yields CASNPTGMGTEAFF. V is TRBV5-1 and J is TRBJ1-1; TRBD1 matches 7 bases. J was trimmed by 4 bases and V by 6 bases; bases with no gene match: 9. From germline, CDR1 is SGHRS and CDR2 YFSETQ. CDR3 size: 14 residues.

The sample holds a few counts of this clonotype. This chain uses TRBV5-5 with TRBJ2-1; D is unclear. The CDR3 spans 15 residues. Trimming pared 0 bases from V and 3 bases from J, leaving 10 bases between. Germline loops: CDR1 SGHKS, CDR2 YYEKEE (reference sequence). In DNA form, the CDR3 reads TGTGCCAGCAGCTTGGAGGGAAGAATCTACAATGAGCAGTTCTTC. Encoded protein: CASSLEGRIYNEQFF. The full variable domain, its missing parts supplied by reference TRBV5-5 and TRBJ2-1, is DAGVTQSPTHLIKTRGQQVTLRCSPISGHKSVSWYQQVLGQGPQFIFQYYEKEERGRGNFPDRFSARQFPNYSSELNVNALLLGDSALYLCASSLEGRIYNEQFFGPGTRLTVL.

The table lists this clonotype with many counts. This sequence joins TRBV12-3 or TRBV12-4 and TRBJ1-2, with no clear D. This CDR3 is 12 amino acids long. Trimming shortened V by 3 bases and J by 5 bases, and 7 bases separated the two germline ends. The CDR3 region is CASSLSPYGYTF. DNA for the CDR3: TGTGCCAGCAGTTTGAGTCCTTATGGCTACACCTTC.

This clonotype was found many times. The chain uses TRBV11-2 and TRBJ1-2; possibly TRBD1 for D (6 bases). The CDR3 is 15 residues long. Trimming stripped 0 bases from V and 2 bases from J, with 10 bases between. CDR1 SGHAT and CDR2 FQNNGV come from the germline V gene. In DNA form, the CDR3 reads TGTGCCAGCAGCTTAGAGGGGGCGACGAACTATGGCTACACCTTC. Protein: CASSLEGATNYGYTF.

The V call is TRBV12-3 or TRBV12-4, the J call TRBJ2-7, with D uncertain. This CDR3 region has 13 residues. The V gene lost 5 bases and the J gene lost 7 bases, with 15 bases spanning the gap. CDR3 loop: CASSPNTVLEQYF. CDR3 sequence (DNA): TGTGCCAGCAGTCCAAACACTGTCCTGGAGCAGTACTTC.

This clonotype was counted once. The gene calls are TRBV5-1 and TRBJ2-3, with D possibly matching TRBD2 (6 bases). CDR1 SGHRS and CDR2 YFSETQ come from the germline V gene. V gave up 4 bases and J gave up 0 bases, with 12 bases separating them. This CDR3 spans 15 amino acids. CDR3 in DNA: TGCGCCAGCAGCGGGGACTGGCGGAGCACAGATACGCAGTATTTT. Protein sequence: CASSGDWRSTDTQYF. The full variable domain, in which reference TRBV5-1 and TRBJ2-3 provide the parts outside the CDR3, is KAGVTQTPRYLIKTRGQQVTLSCSPISGHRSVSWYQQTPGQGLQFLFEYFSETQRNKGNFPGRFSGRQFSNSRSEMNVSTLELGDSALYLCASSGDWRSTDTQYFGPGTRLTVL.